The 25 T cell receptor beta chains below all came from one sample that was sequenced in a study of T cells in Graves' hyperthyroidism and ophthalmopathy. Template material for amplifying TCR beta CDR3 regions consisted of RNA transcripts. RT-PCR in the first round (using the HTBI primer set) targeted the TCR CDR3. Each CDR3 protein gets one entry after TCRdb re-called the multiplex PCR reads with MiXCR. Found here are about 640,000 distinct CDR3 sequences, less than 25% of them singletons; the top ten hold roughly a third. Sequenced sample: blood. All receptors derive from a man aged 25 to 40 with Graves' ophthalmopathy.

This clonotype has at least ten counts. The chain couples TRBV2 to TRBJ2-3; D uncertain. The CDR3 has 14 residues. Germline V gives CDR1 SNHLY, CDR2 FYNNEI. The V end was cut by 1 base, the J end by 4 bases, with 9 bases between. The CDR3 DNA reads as TGTGCCAGCAGTGAAGTAGCCGGTGCAGATACGCAGTATTTT. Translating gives CASSEVAGADTQYF.

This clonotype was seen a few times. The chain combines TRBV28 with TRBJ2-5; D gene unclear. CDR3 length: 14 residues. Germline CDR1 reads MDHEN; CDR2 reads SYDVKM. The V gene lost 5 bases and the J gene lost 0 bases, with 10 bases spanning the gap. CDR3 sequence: CASSPLANQETQYF. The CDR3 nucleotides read TGTGCCAGCAGTCCTCTGGCGAACCAAGAGACCCAGTACTTC. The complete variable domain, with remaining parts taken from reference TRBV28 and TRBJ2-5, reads DVKVTQSSRYLVKRTGEKVFLECVQDMDHENMFWYRQDPGLGLRLIYFSYDVKMKEKGDIPEGYSVSREKKERFSLILESASTNQTSMYLCASSPLANQETQYFGPGTRLLVL.

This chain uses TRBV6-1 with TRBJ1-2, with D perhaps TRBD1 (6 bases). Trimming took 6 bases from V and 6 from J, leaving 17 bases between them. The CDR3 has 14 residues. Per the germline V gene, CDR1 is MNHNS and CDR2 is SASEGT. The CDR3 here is CASSPTGRLDGYTF. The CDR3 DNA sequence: TGTGCCAGCAGCCCAACAGGGCGACTTGATGGCTACACCTTC.

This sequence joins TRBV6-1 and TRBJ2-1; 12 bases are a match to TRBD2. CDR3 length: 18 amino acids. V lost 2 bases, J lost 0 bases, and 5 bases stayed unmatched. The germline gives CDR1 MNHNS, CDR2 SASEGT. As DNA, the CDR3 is TGTGCCAGCAGTGAATGGACTAGCGGGGCGATCTCCTACAATGAGCAGTTCTTC. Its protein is CASSEWTSGAISYNEQFF.

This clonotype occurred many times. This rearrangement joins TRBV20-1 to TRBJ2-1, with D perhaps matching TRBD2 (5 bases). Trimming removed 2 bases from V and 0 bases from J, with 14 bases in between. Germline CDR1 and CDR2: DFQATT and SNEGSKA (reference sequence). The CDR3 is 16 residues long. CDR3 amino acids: CSARPVAQSSYNEQFF. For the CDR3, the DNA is TGCAGTGCTAGACCCGTAGCGCAAAGCTCCTACAATGAGCAGTTCTTC.

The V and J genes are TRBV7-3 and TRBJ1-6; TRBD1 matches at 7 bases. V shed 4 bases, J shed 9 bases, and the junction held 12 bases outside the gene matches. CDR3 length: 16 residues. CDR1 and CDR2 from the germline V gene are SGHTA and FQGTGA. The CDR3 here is CASSSGGPRSGSPLHF. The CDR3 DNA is TGTGCCAGCAGCTCAGGGGGGCCTCGAAGCGGTTCACCCCTCCACTTT.

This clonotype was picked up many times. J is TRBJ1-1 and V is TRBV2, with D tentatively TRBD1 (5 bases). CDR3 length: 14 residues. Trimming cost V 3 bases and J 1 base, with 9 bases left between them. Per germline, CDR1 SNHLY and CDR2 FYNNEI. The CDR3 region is CASSEGRRNTEAFF. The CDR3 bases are TGTGCCAGCAGTGAGGGGCGGAGGAACACTGAAGCTTTCTTT.

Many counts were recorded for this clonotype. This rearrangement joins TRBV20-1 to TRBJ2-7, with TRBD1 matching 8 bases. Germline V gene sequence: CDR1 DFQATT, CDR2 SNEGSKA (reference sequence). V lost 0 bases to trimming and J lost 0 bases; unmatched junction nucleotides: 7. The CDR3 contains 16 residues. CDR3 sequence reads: CSARDPRDRSSYEQYF. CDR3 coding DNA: TGCAGTGCTAGAGACCCAAGGGACAGGAGCTCCTACGAGCAGTACTTC.

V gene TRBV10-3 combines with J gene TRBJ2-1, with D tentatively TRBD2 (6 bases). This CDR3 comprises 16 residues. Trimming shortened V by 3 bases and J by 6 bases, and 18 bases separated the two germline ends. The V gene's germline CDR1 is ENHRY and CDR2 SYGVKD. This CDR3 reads CAISDTGEMLGNEQFF. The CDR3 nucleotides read TGTGCCATCAGTGACACGGGGGAGATGCTGGGCAATGAGCAGTTCTTC.

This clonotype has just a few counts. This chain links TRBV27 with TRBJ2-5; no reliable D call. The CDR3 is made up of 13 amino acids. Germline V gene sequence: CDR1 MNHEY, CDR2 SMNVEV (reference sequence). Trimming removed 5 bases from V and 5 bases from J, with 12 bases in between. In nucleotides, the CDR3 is TGTGCCAGCAGTCGCAAACTGGGGGAGACCCAGTACTTC. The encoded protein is CASSRKLGETQYF.

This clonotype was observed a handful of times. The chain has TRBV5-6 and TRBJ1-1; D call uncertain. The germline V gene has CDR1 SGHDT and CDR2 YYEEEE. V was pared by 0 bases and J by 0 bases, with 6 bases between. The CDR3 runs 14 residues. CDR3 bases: TGTGCCAGCAGCTTGGTGCTCTTGAACACTGAAGCTTTCTTT. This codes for CASSLVLLNTEAFF.

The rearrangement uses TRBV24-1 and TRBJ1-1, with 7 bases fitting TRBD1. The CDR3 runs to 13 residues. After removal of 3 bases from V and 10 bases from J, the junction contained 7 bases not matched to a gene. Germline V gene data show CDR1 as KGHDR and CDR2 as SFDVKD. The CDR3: CATSDPDREGAFF. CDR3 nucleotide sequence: TGTGCCACCAGTGATCCCGACAGGGAAGGAGCTTTCTTT.

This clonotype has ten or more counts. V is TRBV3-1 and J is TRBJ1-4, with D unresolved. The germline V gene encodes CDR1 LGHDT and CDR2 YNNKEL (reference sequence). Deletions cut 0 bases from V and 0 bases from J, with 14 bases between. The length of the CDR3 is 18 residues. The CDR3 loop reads CASSQDMRTVATNEKLFF. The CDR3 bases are TGTGCCAGCAGCCAAGATATGAGGACGGTAGCAACTAATGAAAAACTGTTTTTT.

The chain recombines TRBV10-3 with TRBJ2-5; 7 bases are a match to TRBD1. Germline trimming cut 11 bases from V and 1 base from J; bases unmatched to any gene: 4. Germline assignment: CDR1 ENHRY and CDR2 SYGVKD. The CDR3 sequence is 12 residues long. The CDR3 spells CAVGQVQETQYF. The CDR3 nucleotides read TGTGCCGTCGGACAGGTCCAAGAGACCCAGTACTTC.

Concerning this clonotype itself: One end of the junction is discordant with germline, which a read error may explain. CDR3 in amino acids: CTGTGKGLGGYTF. Here the CDR3 DNA reads TGTACCGGGACAGGAAAAGGACTGGGCGGCTACACCTTC. The chain employs TRBV20-1 and TRBJ1-2; 8 bases are shared with TRBD1. The CDR3 extends over 13 amino acids. Germline CDR1 is DFQATT and CDR2 is SNEGSKA (reference sequence).

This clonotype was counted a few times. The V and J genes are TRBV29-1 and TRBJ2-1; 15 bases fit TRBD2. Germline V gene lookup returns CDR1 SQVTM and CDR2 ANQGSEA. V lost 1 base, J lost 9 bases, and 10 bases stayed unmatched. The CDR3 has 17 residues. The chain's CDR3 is CSVEGTSGRASFSEQFF. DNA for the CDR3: TGCAGCGTTGAAGGGACTAGCGGGAGGGCCTCGTTCTCTGAGCAGTTCTTC.

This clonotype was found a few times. CDR3 DNA: TGCGCCAGCAGCCCGGGACTAGCGGGGGACGGGGAGCTGTTTTTT. Residues: CASSPGLAGDGELFF. This rearrangement joins TRBV5-1 to TRBJ2-2, with TRBD2 matching 14 bases. V lost 4 bases, J lost 7 bases, and 3 bases stayed unmatched. Per germline, CDR1 SGHRS and CDR2 YFSETQ. This CDR3 has 15 residues.

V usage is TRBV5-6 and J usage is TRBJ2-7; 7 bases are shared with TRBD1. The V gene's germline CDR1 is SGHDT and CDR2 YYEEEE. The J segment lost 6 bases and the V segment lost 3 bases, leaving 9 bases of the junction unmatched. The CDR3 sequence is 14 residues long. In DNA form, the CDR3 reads TGTGCCAGCAGCTCGGGACAGTGGCTGGGCGAGCAGTACTTC. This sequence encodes CASSSGQWLGEQYF.

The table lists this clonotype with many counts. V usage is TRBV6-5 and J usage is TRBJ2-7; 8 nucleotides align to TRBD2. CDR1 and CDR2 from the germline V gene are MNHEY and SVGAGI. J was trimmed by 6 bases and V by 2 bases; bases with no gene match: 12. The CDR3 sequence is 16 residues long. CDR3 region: CASSYRTGGPSAEQYF. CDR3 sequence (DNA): TGTGCCAGCAGTTACAGAACGGGAGGGCCATCGGCCGAGCAGTACTTC.

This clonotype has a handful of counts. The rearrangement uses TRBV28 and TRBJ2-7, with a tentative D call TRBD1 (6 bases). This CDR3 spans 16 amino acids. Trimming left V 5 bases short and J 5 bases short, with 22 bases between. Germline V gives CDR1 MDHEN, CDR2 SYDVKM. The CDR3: CASSLLQGKGGHEQYF. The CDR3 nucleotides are TGTGCCAGCAGTCTGCTACAGGGAAAAGGTGGGCACGAGCAGTACTTC.

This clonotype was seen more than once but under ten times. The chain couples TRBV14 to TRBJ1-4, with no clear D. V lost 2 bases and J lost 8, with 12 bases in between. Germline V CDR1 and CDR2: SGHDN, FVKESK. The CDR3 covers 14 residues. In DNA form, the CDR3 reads TGTGCCAGCAGCCAAACACGGACGGGGGAAAAACTGTTTTTT. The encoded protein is CASSQTRTGEKLFF.

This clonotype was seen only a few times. The CDR3 reads CAISESASGSQYF. CDR3 nucleotides: TGTGCCATCAGTGAGTCTGCTAGCGGATCGCAGTATTTT. The chain has TRBV10-3 and TRBJ2-3; 7 bases map to TRBD2. V dropped 0 bases and J dropped 10; count of bases not matched to a gene: 4. Germline-derived CDR1 and CDR2 are ENHRY and SYGVKD. The CDR3 contains 13 residues.

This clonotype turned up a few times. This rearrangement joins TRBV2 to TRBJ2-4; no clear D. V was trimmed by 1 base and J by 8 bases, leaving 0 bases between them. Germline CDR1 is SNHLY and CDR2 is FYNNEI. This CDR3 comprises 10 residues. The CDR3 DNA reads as TGTGCCAGCAGTGAAGACATTCAGTACTTC. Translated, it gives CASSEDIQYF.

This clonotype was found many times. CDR3 amino acids: CATLGLAINEQFF. In DNA form, the CDR3 reads TGTGCCACCCTGGGACTAGCGATCAATGAGCAGTTCTTC. V and J are TRBV10-3 and TRBJ2-1; 10 bases line up with TRBD2. Germline V CDR1 and CDR2: ENHRY, SYGVKD. This CDR3 region has 13 residues. V gave up 10 bases and J gave up 6 bases; unmatched junction bases: 6.

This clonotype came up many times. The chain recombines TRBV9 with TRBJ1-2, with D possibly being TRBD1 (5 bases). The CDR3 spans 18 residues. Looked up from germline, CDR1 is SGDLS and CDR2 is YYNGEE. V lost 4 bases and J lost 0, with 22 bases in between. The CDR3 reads CASSPHLGQGSTNYGYTF. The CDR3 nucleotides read TGTGCCAGCAGCCCCCACCTTGGGCAGGGATCAACTAACTATGGCTACACCTTC.